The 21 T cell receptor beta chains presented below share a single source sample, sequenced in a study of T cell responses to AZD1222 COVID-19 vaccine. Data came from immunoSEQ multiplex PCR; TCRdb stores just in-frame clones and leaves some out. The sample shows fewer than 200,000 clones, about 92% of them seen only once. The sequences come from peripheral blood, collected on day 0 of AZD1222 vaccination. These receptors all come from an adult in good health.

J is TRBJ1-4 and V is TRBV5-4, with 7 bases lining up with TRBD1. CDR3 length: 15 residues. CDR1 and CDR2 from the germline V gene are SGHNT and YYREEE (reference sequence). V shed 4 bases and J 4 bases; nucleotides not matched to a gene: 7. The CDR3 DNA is TGTGCCAGCAGCGGAATGGGACAGAGTAATGAAAAACTGTTTTTT. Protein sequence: CASSGMGQSNEKLFF. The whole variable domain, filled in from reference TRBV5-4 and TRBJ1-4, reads ETGVTQSPTHLIKTRGQQVTLRCSSQSGHNTVSWYQQALGQGPQFIFQYYREEENGRGNFPPRFSGLQFPNYSSELNVNALELDDSALYLCASSGMGQSNEKLFFGSGTQLSVL.

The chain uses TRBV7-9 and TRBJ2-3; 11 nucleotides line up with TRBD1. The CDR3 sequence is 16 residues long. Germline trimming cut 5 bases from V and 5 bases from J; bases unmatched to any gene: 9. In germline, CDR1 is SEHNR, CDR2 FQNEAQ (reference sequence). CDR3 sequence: CASSPRTGGHIDTQYF. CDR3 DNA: TGTGCCAGCAGCCCAAGGACAGGGGGCCATATAGATACGCAGTATTTT.

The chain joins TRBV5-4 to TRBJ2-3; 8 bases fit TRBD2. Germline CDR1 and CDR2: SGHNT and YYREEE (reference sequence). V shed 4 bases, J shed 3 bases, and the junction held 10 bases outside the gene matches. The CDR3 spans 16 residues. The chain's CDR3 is CASSPGGSGSTDTQYF. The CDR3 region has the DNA TGTGCCAGCAGCCCGGGAGGAAGCGGGAGTACAGATACGCAGTATTTT.

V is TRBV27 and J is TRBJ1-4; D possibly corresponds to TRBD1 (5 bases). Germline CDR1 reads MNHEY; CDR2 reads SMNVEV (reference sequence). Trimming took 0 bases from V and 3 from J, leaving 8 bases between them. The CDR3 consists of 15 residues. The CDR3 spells CASSLSSGPNEKLFF. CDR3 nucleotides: TGTGCCAGCAGTTTATCTTCGGGACCTAATGAAAAACTGTTTTTT.

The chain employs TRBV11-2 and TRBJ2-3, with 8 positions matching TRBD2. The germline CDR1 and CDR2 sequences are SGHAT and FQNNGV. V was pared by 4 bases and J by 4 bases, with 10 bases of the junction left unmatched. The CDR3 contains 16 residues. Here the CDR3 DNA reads TGTGCCAGCAGCTCGCTAGCGGGTGCGGGGCCAGATACGCAGTATTTT. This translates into CASSSLAGAGPDTQYF. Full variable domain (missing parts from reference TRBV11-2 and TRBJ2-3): EAGVAQSPRYKIIEKRQSVAFWCNPISGHATLYWYQQILGQGPKLLIQFQNNGVVDDSQLPKDRFSAERLKGVDSTLKIQPAKLEDSAVYLCASSSLAGAGPDTQYFGPGTRLTVL.

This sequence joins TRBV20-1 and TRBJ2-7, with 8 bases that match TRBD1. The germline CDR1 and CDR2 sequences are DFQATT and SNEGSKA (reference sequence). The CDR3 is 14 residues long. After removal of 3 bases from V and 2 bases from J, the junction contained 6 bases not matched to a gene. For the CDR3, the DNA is TGCAGTGCTAGTAGGAGACAGGGGCCCTACGAGCAGTACTTC. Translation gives CSASRRQGPYEQYF.

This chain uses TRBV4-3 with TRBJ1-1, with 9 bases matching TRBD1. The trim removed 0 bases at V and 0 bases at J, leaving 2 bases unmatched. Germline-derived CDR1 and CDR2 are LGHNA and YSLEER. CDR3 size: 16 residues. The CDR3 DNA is TGCGCCAGCAGCCAAGAGTACAGGGGGCTGAACACTGAAGCTTTCTTT. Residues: CASSQEYRGLNTEAFF.

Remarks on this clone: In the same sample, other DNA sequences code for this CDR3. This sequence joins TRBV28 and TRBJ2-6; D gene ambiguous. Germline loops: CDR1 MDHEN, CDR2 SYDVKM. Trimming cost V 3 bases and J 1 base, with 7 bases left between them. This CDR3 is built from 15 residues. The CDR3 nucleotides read TGTGCCAGCAGTTTGGGCAGGTCTGGGGCCAACGTCCTGACTTTC. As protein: CASSLGRSGANVLTF.

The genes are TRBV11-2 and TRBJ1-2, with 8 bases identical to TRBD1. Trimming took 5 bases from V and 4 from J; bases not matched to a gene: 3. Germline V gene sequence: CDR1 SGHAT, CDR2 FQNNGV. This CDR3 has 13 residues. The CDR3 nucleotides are TGTGCCAGCAGCATCGGGACAGGCTATGGCTACACCTTC. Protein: CASSIGTGYGYTF.

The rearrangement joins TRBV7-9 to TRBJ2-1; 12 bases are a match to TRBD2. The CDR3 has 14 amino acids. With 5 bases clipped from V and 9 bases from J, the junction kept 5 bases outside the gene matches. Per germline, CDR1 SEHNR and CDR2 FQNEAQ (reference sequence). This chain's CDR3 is CASSTGLAGIEQFF. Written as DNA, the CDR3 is TGTGCCAGCAGCACAGGACTAGCGGGGATTGAGCAGTTCTTC.

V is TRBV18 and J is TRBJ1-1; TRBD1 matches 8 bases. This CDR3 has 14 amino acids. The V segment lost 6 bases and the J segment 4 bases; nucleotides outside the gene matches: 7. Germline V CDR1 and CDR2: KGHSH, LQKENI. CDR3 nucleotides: TGTGCCAGCTCTCCAGGGGGCTGGGGCACTGAAGCTTTCTTT. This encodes CASSPGGWGTEAFF.

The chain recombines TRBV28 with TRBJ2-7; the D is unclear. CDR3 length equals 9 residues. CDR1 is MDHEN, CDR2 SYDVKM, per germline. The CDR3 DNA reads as TGTGCCAGCAGTTTATCGACCGGGGTC. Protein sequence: CASSLSTGV.

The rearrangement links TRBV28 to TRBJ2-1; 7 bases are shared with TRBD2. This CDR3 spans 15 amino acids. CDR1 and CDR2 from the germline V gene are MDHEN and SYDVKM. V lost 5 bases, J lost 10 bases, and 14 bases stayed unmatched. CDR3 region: CASSPRLATAGEQFF. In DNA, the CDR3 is TGTGCCAGCAGTCCACGACTAGCAACGGCAGGAGAGCAGTTCTTC.

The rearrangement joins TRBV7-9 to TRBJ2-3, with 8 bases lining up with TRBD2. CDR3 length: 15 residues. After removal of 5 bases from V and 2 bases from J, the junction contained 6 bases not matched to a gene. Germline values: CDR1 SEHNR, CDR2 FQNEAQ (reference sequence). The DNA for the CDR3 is TGTGCCAGCAGCCGCACGGGGGGGCACACAGATACGCAGTATTTT. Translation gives CASSRTGGHTDTQYF.

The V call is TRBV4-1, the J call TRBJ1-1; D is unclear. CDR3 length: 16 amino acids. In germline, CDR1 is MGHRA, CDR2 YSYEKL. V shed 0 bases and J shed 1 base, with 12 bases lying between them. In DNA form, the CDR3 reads TGCGCCAGCAGCCAAGAACCAGGAATCGCGAACACTGAAGCTTTCTTT. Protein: CASSQEPGIANTEAFF.

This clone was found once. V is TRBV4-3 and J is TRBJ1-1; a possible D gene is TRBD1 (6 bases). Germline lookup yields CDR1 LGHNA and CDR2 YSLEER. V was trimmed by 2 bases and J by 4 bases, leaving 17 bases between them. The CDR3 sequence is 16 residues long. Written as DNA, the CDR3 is TGCGCCAGCAGCCAACTGACAGGCCCTGGGGGCACTGAAGCTTTCTTT. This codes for CASSQLTGPGGTEAFF.

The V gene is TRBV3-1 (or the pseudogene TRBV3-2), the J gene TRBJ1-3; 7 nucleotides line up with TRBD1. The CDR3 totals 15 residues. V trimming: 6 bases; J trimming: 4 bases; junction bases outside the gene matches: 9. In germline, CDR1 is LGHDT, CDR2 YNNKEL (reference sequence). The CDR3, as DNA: TGTGCCAGCAGACATGCCGGGGGACAGGGAAACACCATATATTTT. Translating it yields CASRHAGGQGNTIYF.

The CDR3 DNA is TGTGCCAGCAGCCAAGGATCGACGCAGAACACTGAAGCTTTCTTT. Translating gives CASSQGSTQNTEAFF. The chain couples TRBV3-1 (or the pseudogene TRBV3-2) to TRBJ1-1; D ambiguous. This CDR3 is built from 15 residues. CDR1 and CDR2 from the germline V gene are LGHDT and YNNKEL (reference sequence). Trimming took 1 base from V and 1 from J, leaving 10 bases between them.

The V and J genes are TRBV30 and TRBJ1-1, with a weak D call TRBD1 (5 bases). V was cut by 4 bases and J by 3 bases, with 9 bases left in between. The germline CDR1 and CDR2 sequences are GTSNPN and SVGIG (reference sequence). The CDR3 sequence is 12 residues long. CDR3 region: CAWKGTYTEAFF. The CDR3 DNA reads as TGTGCCTGGAAAGGGACGTACACTGAAGCTTTCTTT.

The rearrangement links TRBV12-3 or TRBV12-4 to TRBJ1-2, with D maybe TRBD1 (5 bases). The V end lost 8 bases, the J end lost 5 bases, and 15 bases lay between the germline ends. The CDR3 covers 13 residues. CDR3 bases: TGTGCCAGCTCCATCGGCGGGACTTATGGCTACACCTTC. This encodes CASSIGGTYGYTF.

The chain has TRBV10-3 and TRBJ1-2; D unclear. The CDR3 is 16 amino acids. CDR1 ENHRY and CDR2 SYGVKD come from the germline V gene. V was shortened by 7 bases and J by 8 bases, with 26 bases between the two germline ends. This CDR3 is CAITAGSGLGSGGYTF. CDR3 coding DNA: TGTGCCATCACAGCCGGTAGCGGACTGGGTTCGGGAGGCTACACCTTC.